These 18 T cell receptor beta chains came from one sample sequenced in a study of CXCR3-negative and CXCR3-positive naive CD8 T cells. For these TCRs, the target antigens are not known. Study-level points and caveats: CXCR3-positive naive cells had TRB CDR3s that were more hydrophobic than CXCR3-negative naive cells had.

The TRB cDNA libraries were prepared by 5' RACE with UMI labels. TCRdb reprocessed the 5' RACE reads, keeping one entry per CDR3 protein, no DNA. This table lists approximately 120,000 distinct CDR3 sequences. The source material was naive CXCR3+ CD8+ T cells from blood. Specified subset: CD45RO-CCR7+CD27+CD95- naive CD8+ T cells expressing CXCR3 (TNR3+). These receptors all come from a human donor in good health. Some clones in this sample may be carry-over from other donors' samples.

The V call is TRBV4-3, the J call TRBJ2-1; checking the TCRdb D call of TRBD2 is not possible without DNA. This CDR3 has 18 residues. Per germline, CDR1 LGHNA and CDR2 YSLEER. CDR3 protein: CASSQGIDGMSSYNEQFF.

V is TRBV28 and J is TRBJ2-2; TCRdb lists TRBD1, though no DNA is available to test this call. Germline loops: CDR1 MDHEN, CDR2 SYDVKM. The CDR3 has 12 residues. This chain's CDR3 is CASSDRTGELFF.

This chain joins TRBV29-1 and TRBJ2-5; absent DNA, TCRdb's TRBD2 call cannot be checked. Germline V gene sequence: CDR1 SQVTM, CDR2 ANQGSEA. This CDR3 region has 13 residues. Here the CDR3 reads CSVEGSEGETQYF. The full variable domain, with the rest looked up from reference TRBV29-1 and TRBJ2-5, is SAVISQKPSRDICQRGTSLTIQCQVDSQVTMMFWYRQQPGQSLTLIATANQGSEATYESGFVIDKFPISRPNLTFSTLTVSNMSPEDSSIYLCSVEGSEGETQYFGPGTRLLVL.

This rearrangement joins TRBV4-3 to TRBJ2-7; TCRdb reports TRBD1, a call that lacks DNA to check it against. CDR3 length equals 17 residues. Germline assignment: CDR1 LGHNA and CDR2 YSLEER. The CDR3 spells CASSQEKGTEVTYEQYF.

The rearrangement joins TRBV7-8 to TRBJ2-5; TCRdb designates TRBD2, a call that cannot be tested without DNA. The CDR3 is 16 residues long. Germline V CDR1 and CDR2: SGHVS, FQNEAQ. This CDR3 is CASSLGSGGAWETQYF.

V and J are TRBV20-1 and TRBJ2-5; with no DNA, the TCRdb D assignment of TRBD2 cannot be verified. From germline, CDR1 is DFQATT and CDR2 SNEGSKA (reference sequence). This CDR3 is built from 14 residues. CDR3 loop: CSARDVIAQETQYF.

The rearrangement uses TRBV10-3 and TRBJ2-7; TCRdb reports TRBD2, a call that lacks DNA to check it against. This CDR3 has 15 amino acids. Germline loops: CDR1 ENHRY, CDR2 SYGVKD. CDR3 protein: CAISESVAGAVEQYF.

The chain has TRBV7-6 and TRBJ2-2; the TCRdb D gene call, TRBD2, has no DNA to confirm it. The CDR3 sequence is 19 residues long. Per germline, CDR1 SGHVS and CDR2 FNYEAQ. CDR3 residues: CASSFSSVTSGSLTGELFF.

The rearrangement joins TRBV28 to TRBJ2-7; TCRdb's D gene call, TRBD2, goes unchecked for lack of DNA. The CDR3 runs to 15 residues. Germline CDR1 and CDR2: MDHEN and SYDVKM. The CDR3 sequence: CASSLPGTSSYEQYF.

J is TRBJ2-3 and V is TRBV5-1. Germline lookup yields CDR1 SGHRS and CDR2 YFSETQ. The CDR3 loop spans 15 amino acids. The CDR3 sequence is CASSWDMEDTDTQYF.

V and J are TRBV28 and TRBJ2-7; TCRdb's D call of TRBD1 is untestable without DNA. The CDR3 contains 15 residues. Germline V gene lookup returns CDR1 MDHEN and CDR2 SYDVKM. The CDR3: CASSFSGTGGGEQYF.

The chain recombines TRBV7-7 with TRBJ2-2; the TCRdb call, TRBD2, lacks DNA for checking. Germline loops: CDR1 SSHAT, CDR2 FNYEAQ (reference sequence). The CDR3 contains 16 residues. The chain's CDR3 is CASSRGLAGGGGELFF. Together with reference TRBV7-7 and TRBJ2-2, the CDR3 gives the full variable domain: GAGVSQSPRYKVTKRGQDVTLRCDPISSHATLYWYQQALGQGPEFLTYFNYEAQPDKSGLPSDRFSAERPEGSISTLTIQRTEQRDSAMYRCASSRGLAGGGGELFFGEGSRLTVL.

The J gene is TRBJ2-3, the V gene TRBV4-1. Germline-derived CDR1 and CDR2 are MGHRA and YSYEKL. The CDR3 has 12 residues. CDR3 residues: CASSQDLAGKYF.

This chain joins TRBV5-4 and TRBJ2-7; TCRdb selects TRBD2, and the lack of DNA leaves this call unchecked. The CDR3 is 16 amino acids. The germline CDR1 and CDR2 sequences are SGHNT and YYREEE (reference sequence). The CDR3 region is CASSFSRLAGVDEQYF.

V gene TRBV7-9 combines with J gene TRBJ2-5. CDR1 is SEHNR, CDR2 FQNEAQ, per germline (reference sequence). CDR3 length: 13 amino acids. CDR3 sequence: CASSLVREVTQYF. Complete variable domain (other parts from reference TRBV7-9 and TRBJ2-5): DTGVSQNPRHKITKRGQNVTFRCDPISEHNRLYWYRQTLGQGPEFLTYFQNEAQLEKSRLLSDRFSAERPKGSFSTLEIQRTEQGDSAMYLCASSLVREVTQYFGPGTRLLVL.

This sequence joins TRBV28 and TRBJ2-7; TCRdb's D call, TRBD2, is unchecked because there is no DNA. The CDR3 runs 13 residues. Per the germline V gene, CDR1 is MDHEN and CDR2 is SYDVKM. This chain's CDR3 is CASTPGLADEQYF.

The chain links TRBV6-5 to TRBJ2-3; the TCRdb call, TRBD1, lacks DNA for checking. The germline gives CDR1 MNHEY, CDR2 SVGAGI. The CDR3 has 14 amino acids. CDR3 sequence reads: CASRPGQWLDTQYF.

The CDR3 sequence is CASSTTGGQETQYF. V usage is TRBV2 and J usage is TRBJ2-5; the TRBD1 assignment by TCRdb is unverifiable without DNA. The germline CDR1 and CDR2 sequences are SNHLY and FYNNEI. The CDR3 has 14 residues.